The subject of this entry is one TCR beta chain. This clone showed up just once. Its cognate antigen has yet to be identified. Nothing much larger sits one base from this clone, and base qualities are not available. These data originate in a study of shared clonotypes between healthy human individuals (dated by TCRdb to 2020 to 2022). Background for the entire study: The cohort included a few men and two women between 18 and 49 years of age. For each donor, CD4 naive and CD4 memory were each run on three plates, CD8 naive on two plates, and CD8 memory on one plate. The study deeply sequenced blood TCR repertoires of five healthy adults to estimate repertoire size and the extent of clonotype sharing between individuals. Libraries were prepared and TCR repertoires were sequenced by different laboratories using diverse techniques, in order to increase sequencing depth and limit assay-specific biases. Leukapheresis yielded between about 0.85 and 10 billion PBMCs per donor.

TCR CDR3 regions were amplified from genomic DNA by multiplex PCR using the deep immunoSEQ assay. Extracted genomic DNA from each cell subset was spread evenly across all wells of several immunoSEQ 96-well plates, with each plate serving as a replicate. For sorted subsets, 200 to 250 ng of genomic DNA, equivalent to 25,000 to 35,000 T cell genomes, went into each replicate PCR. Purified libraries were measured with a Qubit 3.0 fluorometer, size-checked on a Bioanalyzer 2100, and measured again with the KAPA Library Quantification kit. Every immunoSEQ 96-well plate was sequenced on a separate single-read 150-cycle Illumina NextSeq 550 flow cell. Processing in the source paper ran as follows. Because the immunoSEQ output held only junctional sequences and lacked quality scores, the filtering could not match the filtering applied to full-length reads. Sequences were annotated with PyIR, a Python wrapper for IgBLAST v1.9, using IMGT germline references to assign V/J genes and CDR3. Reads with weak V/J assignments (E-value above 1e-6), missing CDR3, stop codons, out-of-frame junctions, or ambiguous translated residues were removed. A V3J clonotype was defined by an identical inferred V gene, J gene, and CDR3 amino acid sequence. The percentage overlap between two repertoires was calculated by dividing the number of shared unique clonotypes by the size of the smaller repertoire. Three approaches were used to assess repertoire richness: RTK rarefaction, the Chao1 estimator, and Recon v2.1 estimates of unobserved clonotypes. For all TCRbeta clonotypes obtained by the gDNA method from a few donors, generation probabilities were computed with OLGA. TCRdb carries this immuneACCESS record with in-frame sequences only. Its versions omit some clonotypes, under half of them owing to an unresolved V gene in the studies checked, with the rest unexplained. That table is the source of V, J and clone size, and D and trimming were worked out from the DNA. The sample contains a few million clones, approximately 95% of them found a single time. The ten largest make up 0.13% of the sample.

The donors were healthy, HIV-negative adults with no recently reported acute infections or vaccinations. Every donor was a Caucasian adult living in Nashville, Tennessee, USA. CD4+ T cells were enriched by magnetic negative selection; naive cells were then positively selected on CD45RA, and the negative fraction formed the memory subset. After blood collection by leukapheresis, PBMCs were isolated using Ficoll-Histopaque density gradient centrifugation and then cryopreserved in the vapor phase of liquid nitrogen. Purity and quantity of every magnetically sorted T cell population were checked by analytical flow cytometry. Genomic DNA was isolated from every sorted fraction and measured by UV absorbance on a Nanodrop 2000c. Overall results and qualifications from the work: Sampling was restricted to blood, and TCR repertoires in tissue are likely to differ from TCR repertoires in blood. Because the study included a small number of donors, the genetic and exposure-history diversity represented was limited. Pairwise subsampling led to the expectation that sequencing depth would affect the degree of clonotype sharing among donors. Across a handful of donors, around 5% of naive CD4, roughly 3.4% of naive CD8, 2% to 2.5% of memory CD4, and about 0.4% of memory CD8 clonotypes were shared. Compared with non-shared clonotypes, clonotypes shared by all four sorted-subset donors had higher generation probabilities. Naive subsets generally had larger estimated clonotype richness than memory subsets. Even with the large sequencing depth, rarefaction of the sorted-subset datasets indicated that sequencing was incomplete.

V loses 7 bases of germline sequence and J loses 9 bases, and the interval between the two ends is 14 bases. The germline V gene specifies SNHLY as CDR1 and FYNNEI as CDR2. Measured from the cysteine to the phenylalanine, the CDR3 is 12 residues long. Only the CDR3 DNA is retained, 36 bases long and in frame from the first base. The sample was naive CD4+ T cells sorted from blood. Reading the label with the study, this specimen's cell subset or site is: CD45RA+ positively selected. The sequence joins TRBV2 to TRBJ2-3; the D gene remains uncertain. The TCR sequence derives from a man younger than 35 in good health. The CDR3 reads CASIKVGFTQYF. The DNA sequence is TGTGCCAGCATAAAGGTGGGGTTCACGCAGTATTTT.